Presented here are 11 T cell receptor beta chains from one specimen sequenced in a study of CD8 T cell repertoires and HIV-1 epitope variants. Their antigens are not known. Method: immunoSEQ multiplex PCR; TCRdb's copy keeps in-frame clones and lacks some. The data hold approximately 5,000 clones, with more than 60% observed a single time. The sample consisted of cultured CD8+ T cells derived from PBMCs. All receptors come from a male donor with HIV.

The genes are TRBV28 and TRBJ1-1; no clear D. The V gene lost 7 bases and the J gene lost 1 base, with 7 bases spanning the gap. Germline assignment: CDR1 MDHEN and CDR2 SYDVKM. The CDR3 loop spans 12 amino acids. The CDR3 nucleotides are TGTGCCAGCACATTGGGGAACACTGAAGCTTTCTTT. Protein sequence: CASTLGNTEAFF. Full variable domain (rest looked up from reference TRBV28 and TRBJ1-1): DVKVTQSSRYLVKRTGEKVFLECVQDMDHENMFWYRQDPGLGLRLIYFSYDVKMKEKGDIPEGYSVSREKKERFSLILESASTNQTSMYLCASTLGNTEAFFGQGTRLTVV.

V is TRBV5-1 and J is TRBJ2-7; D unresolved. The CDR3 has 13 residues. Trimming removed 4 bases from V and 3 bases from J, with 11 bases in between. Per the germline V gene, CDR1 is SGHRS and CDR2 is YFSETQ. CDR3 sequence: CASSTSGDYEQYF. The DNA of the CDR3 is TGCGCCAGCAGCACTTCAGGAGACTACGAGCAGTACTTC.

The chain has TRBV7-9 and TRBJ2-3; D is undetermined. The CDR3 is 14 amino acids. Germline lookup yields CDR1 SEHNR and CDR2 FQNEAQ (reference sequence). V lost 4 bases and J 2 bases, leaving 10 bases between the germline ends. CDR3 DNA sequence: TGTGCCAGCAGCTCCATTAGGGCCACAGATACGCAGTATTTT. Translated, it gives CASSSIRATDTQYF.

This sequence joins TRBV28 and TRBJ2-3; D possibly corresponds to TRBD1 (5 bases). Per germline, CDR1 MDHEN and CDR2 SYDVKM. Trimming took off 2 bases at V and 1 base at J, with 7 bases between the two ends. This CDR3 has 14 residues. The CDR3 DNA sequence: TGTGCCAGCAGTTTAGGGGCCCGCACAGATACGCAGTATTTT. This translates into CASSLGARTDTQYF.

This rearrangement joins TRBV27 to TRBJ2-7; possible D gene TRBD2, 6 bases. V was pared by 3 bases and J by 0 bases, with 12 bases between. The CDR3 length is 15 residues. The germline V gene has CDR1 MNHEY and CDR2 SMNVEV (reference sequence). The CDR3 DNA is TGTGCCAGCAGTTTTAGCGGAGAGGGCTCCTACGAGCAGTACTTC. This gives the protein CASSFSGEGSYEQYF.

The V and J genes are TRBV11-3 and TRBJ2-1; D is ambiguous. CDR3 length: 15 residues. The V end lost 3 bases, the J end lost 0 bases, and 9 bases lay between the germline ends. CDR1 is SGHNT, CDR2 YENEEA, per germline. The CDR3 sequence is CASSFSLSSYNEQFF. CDR3 DNA sequence: TGTGCCAGCAGCTTCAGTCTTAGCTCCTACAATGAGCAGTTCTTC.

V and J are TRBV6-1 and TRBJ2-5, with 12 bases lining up with TRBD2. This CDR3 is built from 16 residues. Losses at the gene ends were 4 bases for V and 2 bases for J; bases not matched to a gene: 5. Germline values: CDR1 MNHNS, CDR2 SASEGT. CDR3 in amino acids: CASSGLAGDLQETQYF. In DNA, the CDR3 is TGTGCCAGCAGTGGACTAGCGGGGGACCTACAAGAGACCCAGTACTTC.

This clone was picked up one time. The chain links TRBV9 to TRBJ2-3; no clear D. There are 9 residues in the CDR3. The V end lost 10 bases, the J end lost 1 base, and 1 base lay between the germline ends. Germline CDR1 reads SGDLS; CDR2 reads YYNGEE. CDR3 sequence: CAGTDTQYF. For the CDR3, the DNA is TGTGCCGGCACAGATACGCAGTATTTT. The full variable domain, with the rest looked up from reference TRBV9 and TRBJ2-3, is DSGVTQTPKHLITATGQRVTLRCSPRSGDLSVYWYQQSLDQGLQFLIQYYNGEERAKGNILERFSAQQFPDLHSELNLSSLELGDSALYFCAGTDTQYFGPGTRLTVL.

Only one count was recorded for this clone. The V call is TRBV27, the J call TRBJ1-5; 12 bases are shared with TRBD1. CDR3 length: 14 residues. Per germline, CDR1 MNHEY and CDR2 SMNVEV (reference sequence). Unmatched junction bases numbered 5, after V lost 8 bases and J lost 6 bases. The CDR3 nucleotides are TGTGCCAGCTCTGGGACAGGGGGCATTCAGCCCCAGCATTTT. It codes for CASSGTGGIQPQHF.

The V gene is TRBV6-6, the J gene TRBJ1-1, with 9 bases aligning to TRBD1. The germline V gene has CDR1 MNHNY and CDR2 SVGAGI (reference sequence). The length of the CDR3 is 14 residues. Trimming removed 7 bases from V and 4 bases from J; junction bases left unmatched: 7. CDR3 region: CASTPDRGGTEAFF. The DNA of the CDR3 is TGTGCCAGCACCCCGGACAGGGGAGGCACTGAAGCTTTCTTT.

By proportion, this clone is medium-sized (0.01 to 0.1%). The rearrangement uses TRBV20-1 and TRBJ1-1; D may be TRBD1 (5 bases). The CDR3 covers 11 residues. Trimming pared 5 bases from V and 8 bases from J, leaving 12 bases between. Germline assignment: CDR1 DFQATT and CDR2 SNEGSKA (reference sequence). In nucleotides, the CDR3 is TGCAGTGCTGGGGACGGAGTCGAAGCTTTCTTT. It is translated as CSAGDGVEAFF.